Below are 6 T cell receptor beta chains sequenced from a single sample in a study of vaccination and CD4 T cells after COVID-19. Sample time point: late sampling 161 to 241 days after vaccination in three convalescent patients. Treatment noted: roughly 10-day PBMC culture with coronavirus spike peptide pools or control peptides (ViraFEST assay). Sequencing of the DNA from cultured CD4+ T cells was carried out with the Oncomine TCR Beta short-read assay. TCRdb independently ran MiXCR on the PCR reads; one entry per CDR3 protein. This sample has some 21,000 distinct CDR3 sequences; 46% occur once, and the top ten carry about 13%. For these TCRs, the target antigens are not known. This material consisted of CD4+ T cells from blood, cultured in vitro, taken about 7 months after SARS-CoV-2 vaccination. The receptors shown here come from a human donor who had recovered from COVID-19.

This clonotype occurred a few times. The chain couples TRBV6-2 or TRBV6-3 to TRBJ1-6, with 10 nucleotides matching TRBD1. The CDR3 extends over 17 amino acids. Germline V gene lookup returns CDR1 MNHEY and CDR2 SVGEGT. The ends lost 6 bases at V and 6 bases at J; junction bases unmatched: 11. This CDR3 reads CASSLQAGTGVNSPLHF. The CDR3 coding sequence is TGTGCCAGCAGCCTACAAGCCGGGACAGGGGTTAATTCACCCCTCCACTTT.

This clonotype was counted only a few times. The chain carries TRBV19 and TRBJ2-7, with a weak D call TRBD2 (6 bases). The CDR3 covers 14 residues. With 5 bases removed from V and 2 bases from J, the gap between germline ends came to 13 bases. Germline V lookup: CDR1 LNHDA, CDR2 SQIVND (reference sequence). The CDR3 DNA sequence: TGTGCCAGTAGTGCTCTCGGGAGAACCTACGAGCAGTACTTC. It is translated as CASSALGRTYEQYF.

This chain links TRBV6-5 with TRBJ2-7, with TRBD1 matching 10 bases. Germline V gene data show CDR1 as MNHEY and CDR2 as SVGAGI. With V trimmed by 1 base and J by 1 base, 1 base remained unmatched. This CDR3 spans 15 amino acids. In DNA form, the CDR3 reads TGTGCCAGCAGTTACTGGGACAGGGGTTCCTACGAGCAGTACTTC. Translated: CASSYWDRGSYEQYF.

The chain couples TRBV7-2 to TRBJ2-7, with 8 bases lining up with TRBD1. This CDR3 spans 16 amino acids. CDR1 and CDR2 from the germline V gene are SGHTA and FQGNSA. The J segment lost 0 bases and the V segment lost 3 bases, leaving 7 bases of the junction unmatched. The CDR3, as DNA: TGTGCCAGCAGCTTGGCAGGGGGCTTAAGCTCCTACGAGCAGTACTTC. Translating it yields CASSLAGGLSSYEQYF.

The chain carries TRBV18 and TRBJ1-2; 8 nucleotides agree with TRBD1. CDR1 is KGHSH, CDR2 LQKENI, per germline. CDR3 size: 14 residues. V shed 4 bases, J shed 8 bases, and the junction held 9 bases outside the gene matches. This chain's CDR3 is CASSRLPGGDGYTF. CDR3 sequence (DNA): TGTGCCAGCTCACGCTTACCAGGGGGCGACGGCTACACCTTC. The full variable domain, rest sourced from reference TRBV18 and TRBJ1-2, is NAGVMQNPRHLVRRRGQEARLRCSPMKGHSHVYWYRQLPEEGLKFMVYLQKENIIDESGMPKERFSAEFPKEGPSILRIQQVVRGDSAAYFCASSRLPGGDGYTFGSGTRLTVV.

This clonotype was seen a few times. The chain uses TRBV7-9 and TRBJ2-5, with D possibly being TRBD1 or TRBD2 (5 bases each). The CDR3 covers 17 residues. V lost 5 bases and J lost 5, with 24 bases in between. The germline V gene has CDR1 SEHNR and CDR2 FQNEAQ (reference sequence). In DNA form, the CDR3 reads TGTGCCAGCAGCAAGGGGAGCGGTGGGGCAGGGAAGGAGACCCAGTACTTC. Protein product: CASSKGSGGAGKETQYF. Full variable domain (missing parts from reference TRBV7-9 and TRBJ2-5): DTGVSQNPRHKITKRGQNVTFRCDPISEHNRLYWYRQTLGQGPEFLTYFQNEAQLEKSRLLSDRFSAERPKGSFSTLEIQRTEQGDSAMYLCASSKGSGGAGKETQYFGPGTRLLVL.